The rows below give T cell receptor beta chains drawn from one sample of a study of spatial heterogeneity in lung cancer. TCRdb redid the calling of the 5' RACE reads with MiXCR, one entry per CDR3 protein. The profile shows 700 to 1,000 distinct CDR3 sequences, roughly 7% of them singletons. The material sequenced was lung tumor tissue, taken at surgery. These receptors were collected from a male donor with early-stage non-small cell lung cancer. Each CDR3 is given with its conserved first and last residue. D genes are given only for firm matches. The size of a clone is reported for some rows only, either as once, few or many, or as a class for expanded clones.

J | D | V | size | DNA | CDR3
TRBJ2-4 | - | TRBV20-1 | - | TGCAGTGCTAGTAAAAACATTCAGTACTTC | CSASKNIQYF
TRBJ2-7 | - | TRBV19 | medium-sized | TGTGCCGTCGGGAGGGGGCGAGGCTACGAGCAGTACTTC | CAVGRGRGYEQYF
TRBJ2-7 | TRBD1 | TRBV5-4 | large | TGTGCCAGCAGCGTGGACAGGGGAAGCTCCTACGAGCAGTACTTC | CASSVDRGSSYEQYF
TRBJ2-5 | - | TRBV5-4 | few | TGTGCCAGCAAATCAGGGGATCGAGAGACCCAGTACTTC | CASKSGDRETQYF
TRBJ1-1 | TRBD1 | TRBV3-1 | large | TGTGCCAGCAGCCCGCCCCACAGGGGTCCTGAAGCTTTCTTT | CASSPPHRGPEAFF
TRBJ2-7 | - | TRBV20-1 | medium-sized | TGCAGTGCGAATCCCCCAGGCTACGAGCAGTACTTC | CSANPPGYEQYF
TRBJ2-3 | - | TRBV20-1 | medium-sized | TGCAGTGCTAGAGATCCCCCCGACGCCCATAGGGTCCTATCTAGCACAGATACGCAGTATTTT | CSARDPPDAHRVLSSTDTQYF
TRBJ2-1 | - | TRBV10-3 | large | TGTGCCACCCAGAGACAGGACCTTTACAATGAGCAGTTCTTC | CATQRQDLYNEQFF
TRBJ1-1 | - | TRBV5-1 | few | TGCGCCAGCAGCTTGGGCCACGCAGGGGACCGGAACACTGAAGCTTTCTTT | CASSLGHAGDRNTEAFF
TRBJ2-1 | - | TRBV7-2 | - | TGTGCCAGCAGCCGCTACAATGAGCAGTTCTTC | CASSRYNEQFF
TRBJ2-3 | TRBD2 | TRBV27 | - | TGTGCCAGCAGTTCTCAGCGGGAGTCGGCAGATACGCAGTATTTT | CASSSQRESADTQYF
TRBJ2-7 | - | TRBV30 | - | TGTGCCTGGCGCCCTTATGGACAGTTTTACGAGCAGTACTTC | CAWRPYGQFYEQYF
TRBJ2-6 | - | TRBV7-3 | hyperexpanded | TGTGCCAGCAGCCCAGGGTTGGGTAAGGGGCCATACTCTGGGGCCAACGTCCTGACTTTC | CASSPGLGKGPYSGANVLTF
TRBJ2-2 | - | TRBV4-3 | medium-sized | TGCGCCAGCAGCCGAGTACCGGGACATACGAACACCGGGGAGCTGTTTTTT | CASSRVPGHTNTGELFF
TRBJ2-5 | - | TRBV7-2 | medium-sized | TGTGCCAGCAGCTTCGGGGGCGCGTTCCGAGAGACCCAGTACTTC | CASSFGGAFRETQYF
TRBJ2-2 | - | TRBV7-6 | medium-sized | TGTGCCAGCAGCTATAGCACGAGCACGCGCCCGAACACCGGGGAGCTGTTTTTT | CASSYSTSTRPNTGELFF
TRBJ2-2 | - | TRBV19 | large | TGTGCCAGTAGCACCCTCCCAGGGGAGGCCGGGGAGCTGTTTTTT | CASSTLPGEAGELFF
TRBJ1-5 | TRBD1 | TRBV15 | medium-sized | TGTGCCACCAGCGCCGGACAGGGGCTAACTCAGCCCCAGCATTTT | CATSAGQGLTQPQHF
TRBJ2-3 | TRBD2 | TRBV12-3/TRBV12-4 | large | TGTGCCAGCAGTCCGACTAGCGGCACTCACACAGATACGCAGTATTTT | CASSPTSGTHTDTQYF
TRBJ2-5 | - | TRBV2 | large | TGTGCCAGCAGTGATCAAAGCGAGACCCAGTACTTC | CASSDQSETQYF
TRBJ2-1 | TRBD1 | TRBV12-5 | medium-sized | TGTGCTAGTGGTCCGGGACAGGGTGGCGATGAGCAGTTCTTC | CASGPGQGGDEQFF
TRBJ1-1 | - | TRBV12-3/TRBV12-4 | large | TGTGCCAGCAGTGCCCGGATTCCGGACACTGAAGCTTTCTTT | CASSARIPDTEAFF
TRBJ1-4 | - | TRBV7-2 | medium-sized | TGTGCCAGCAGTGAATGGGGCTCAACTAATGAAAAACTGTTTTTT | CASSEWGSTNEKLFF
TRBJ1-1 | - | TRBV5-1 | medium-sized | TGCGCCAGCGGGCGTCAGATGGGGCATGGAAATGAAGCTTTCTTT | CASGRQMGHGNEAFF
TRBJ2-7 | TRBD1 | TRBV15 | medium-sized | TGTGCCACCAGCTCTGGACAGGGCATATCATCCTACGAGCAGTACTTC | CATSSGQGISSYEQYF
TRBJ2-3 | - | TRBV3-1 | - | TGTGCCAGCAGCCCCTCGACCTCAGATACGCAGTATTTT | CASSPSTSDTQYF
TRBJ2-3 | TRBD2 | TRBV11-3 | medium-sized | TGTGCCAGCAGCTTGACTAGCGGGGTTGGCACAGATACGCAGTATTTT | CASSLTSGVGTDTQYF
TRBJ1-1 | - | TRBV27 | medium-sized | TGTGCCAGCCGTAAATTGGTCAGGGGATATTACACTGAAGCTTTCTTT | CASRKLVRGYYTEAFF
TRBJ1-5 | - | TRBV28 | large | TGTGCCAGCAGCGATTATAGCAATCAGCCCCAGCATTTT | CASSDYSNQPQHF
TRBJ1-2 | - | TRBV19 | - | TGTGCCAGTTCTACGACGGGGGATACTTATGGCTACACCTTC | CASSTTGDTYGYTF
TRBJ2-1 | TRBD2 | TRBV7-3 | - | TGTGCCAGCAGCTTACTAGCGGGGGGGCCGGATAACAATGAGCAGTTCTTC | CASSLLAGGPDNNEQFF
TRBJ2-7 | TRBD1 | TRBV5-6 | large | TGTGCCAGCATAAGGACAGGAACCTACGAGCAGTACTTC | CASIRTGTYEQYF
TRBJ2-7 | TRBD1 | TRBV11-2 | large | TGTGCCAGCAGCTTAGATCGGGGACAGCCTCACTTCTACGAGCAGTACTTC | CASSLDRGQPHFYEQYF
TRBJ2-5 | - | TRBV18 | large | TGTGCCAGCTCACCACGTATGCGAGGGGATAATCAAGAGACCCAGTACTTC | CASSPRMRGDNQETQYF
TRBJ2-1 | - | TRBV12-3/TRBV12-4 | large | TGTGCCAGCAGTTTATCGGGGGCGCGTTACAATGAGCAGTTCTTC | CASSLSGARYNEQFF
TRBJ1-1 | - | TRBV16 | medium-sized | TGTGCCAGCAGCCATAGGCAGGGAAAGAACACTGAAGCTTTCTTT | CASSHRQGKNTEAFF
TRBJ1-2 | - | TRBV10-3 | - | TGTGCCATCAGTGTCGCAGGGGTCGGCTACACCTTC | CAISVAGVGYTF
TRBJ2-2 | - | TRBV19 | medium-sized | TGTGCCAGTAGCCAGGATTCGAACACCGGGGAGCTGTTTTTT | CASSQDSNTGELFF
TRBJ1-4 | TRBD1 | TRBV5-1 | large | TGCGCCAGCAGCTTGGACAGGGGCGGCGAAAAACTGTTTTTT | CASSLDRGGEKLFF
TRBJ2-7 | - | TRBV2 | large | TGTGCCAGCAGTGACCTCCGCTGGGCGCTGGCAGGAAGGGAGCAGTACTTC | CASSDLRWALAGREQYF
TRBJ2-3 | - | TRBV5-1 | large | TGCGCCAGCAGCCCACTCGGCACAGATACGCAGTATTTT | CASSPLGTDTQYF
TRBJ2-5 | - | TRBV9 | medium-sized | TGTGCCAGCAGCGTAGATGGTAAAGAGACCCAGTACTTC | CASSVDGKETQYF
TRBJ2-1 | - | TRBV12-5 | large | TGTGCTAGTGTTTTGTCCAGAGATAAGCAGTTCTTC | CASVLSRDKQFF
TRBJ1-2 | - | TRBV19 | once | TGTGCCAGTAGCATGGTGGTGAACTATGGCTACACCTTC | CASSMVVNYGYTF
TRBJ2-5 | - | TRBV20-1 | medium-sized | TGCAGTGCTAGCTACAGTATCCAAGAGACCCAGTACTTC | CSASYSIQETQYF
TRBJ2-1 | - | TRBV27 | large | TGTGCCAGCAGCCGGGCCCGGGATACTAAATACAATGAGCAGTTCTTC | CASSRARDTKYNEQFF
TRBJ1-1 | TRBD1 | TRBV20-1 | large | TGCAGTGCTAGAGAGGCGGGTTCAGGGGGTAACACTGAAGCTTTCTTT | CSAREAGSGGNTEAFF